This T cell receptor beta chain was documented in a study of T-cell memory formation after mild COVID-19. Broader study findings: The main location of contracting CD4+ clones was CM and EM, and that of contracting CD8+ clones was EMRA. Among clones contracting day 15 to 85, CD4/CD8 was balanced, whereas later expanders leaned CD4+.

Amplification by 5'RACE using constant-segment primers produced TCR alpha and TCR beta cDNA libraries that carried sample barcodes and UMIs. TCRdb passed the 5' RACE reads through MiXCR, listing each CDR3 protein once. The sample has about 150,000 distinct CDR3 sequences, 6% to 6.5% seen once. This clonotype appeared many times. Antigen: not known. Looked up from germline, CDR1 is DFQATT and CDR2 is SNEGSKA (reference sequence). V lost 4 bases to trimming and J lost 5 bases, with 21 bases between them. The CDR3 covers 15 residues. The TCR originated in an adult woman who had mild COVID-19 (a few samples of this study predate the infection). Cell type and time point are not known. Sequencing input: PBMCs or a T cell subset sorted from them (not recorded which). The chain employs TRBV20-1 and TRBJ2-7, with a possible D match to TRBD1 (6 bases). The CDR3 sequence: CSATGPRGRDDEQYF. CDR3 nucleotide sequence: TGCAGTGCTACAGGGCCAAGGGGGAGAGATGACGAGCAGTACTTC.